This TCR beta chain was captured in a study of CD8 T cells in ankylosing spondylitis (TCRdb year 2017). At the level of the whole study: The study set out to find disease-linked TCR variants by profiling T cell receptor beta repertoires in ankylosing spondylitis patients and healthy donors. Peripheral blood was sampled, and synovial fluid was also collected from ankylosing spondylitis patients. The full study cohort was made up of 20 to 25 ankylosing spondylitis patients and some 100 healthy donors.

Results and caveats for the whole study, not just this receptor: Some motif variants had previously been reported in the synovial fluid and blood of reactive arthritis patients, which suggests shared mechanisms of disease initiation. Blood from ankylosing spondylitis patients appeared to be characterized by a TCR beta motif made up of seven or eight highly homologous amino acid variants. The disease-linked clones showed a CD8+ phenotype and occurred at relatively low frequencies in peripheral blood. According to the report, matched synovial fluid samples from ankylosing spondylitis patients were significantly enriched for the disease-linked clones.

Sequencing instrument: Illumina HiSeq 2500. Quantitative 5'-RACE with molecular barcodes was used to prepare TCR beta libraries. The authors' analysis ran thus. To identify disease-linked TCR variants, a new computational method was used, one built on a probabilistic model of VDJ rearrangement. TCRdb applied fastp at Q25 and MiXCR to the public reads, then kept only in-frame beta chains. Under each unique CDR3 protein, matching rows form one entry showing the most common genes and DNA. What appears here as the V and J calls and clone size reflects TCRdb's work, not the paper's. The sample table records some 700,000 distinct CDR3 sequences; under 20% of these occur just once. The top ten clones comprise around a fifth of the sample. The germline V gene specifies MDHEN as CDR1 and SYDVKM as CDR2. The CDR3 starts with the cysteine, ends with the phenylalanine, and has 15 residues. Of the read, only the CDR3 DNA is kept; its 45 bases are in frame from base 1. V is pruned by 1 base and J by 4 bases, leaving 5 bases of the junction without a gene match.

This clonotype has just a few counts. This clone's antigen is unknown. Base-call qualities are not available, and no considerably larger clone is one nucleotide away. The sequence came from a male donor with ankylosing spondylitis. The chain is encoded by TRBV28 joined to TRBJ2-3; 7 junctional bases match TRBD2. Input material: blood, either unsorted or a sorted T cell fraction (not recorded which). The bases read TGTGCCAGCAGTTTATCGGAGGGAGGGGCAGATACGCAGTATTTT. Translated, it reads CASSLSEGGADTQYF. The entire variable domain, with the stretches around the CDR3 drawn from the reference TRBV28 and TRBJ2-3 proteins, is DVKVTQSSRYLVKRTGEKVFLECVQDMDHENMFWYRQDPGLGLRLIYFSYDVKMKEKGDIPEGYSVSREKKERFSLILESASTNQTSMYLCASSLSEGGADTQYFGPGTRLTVL.